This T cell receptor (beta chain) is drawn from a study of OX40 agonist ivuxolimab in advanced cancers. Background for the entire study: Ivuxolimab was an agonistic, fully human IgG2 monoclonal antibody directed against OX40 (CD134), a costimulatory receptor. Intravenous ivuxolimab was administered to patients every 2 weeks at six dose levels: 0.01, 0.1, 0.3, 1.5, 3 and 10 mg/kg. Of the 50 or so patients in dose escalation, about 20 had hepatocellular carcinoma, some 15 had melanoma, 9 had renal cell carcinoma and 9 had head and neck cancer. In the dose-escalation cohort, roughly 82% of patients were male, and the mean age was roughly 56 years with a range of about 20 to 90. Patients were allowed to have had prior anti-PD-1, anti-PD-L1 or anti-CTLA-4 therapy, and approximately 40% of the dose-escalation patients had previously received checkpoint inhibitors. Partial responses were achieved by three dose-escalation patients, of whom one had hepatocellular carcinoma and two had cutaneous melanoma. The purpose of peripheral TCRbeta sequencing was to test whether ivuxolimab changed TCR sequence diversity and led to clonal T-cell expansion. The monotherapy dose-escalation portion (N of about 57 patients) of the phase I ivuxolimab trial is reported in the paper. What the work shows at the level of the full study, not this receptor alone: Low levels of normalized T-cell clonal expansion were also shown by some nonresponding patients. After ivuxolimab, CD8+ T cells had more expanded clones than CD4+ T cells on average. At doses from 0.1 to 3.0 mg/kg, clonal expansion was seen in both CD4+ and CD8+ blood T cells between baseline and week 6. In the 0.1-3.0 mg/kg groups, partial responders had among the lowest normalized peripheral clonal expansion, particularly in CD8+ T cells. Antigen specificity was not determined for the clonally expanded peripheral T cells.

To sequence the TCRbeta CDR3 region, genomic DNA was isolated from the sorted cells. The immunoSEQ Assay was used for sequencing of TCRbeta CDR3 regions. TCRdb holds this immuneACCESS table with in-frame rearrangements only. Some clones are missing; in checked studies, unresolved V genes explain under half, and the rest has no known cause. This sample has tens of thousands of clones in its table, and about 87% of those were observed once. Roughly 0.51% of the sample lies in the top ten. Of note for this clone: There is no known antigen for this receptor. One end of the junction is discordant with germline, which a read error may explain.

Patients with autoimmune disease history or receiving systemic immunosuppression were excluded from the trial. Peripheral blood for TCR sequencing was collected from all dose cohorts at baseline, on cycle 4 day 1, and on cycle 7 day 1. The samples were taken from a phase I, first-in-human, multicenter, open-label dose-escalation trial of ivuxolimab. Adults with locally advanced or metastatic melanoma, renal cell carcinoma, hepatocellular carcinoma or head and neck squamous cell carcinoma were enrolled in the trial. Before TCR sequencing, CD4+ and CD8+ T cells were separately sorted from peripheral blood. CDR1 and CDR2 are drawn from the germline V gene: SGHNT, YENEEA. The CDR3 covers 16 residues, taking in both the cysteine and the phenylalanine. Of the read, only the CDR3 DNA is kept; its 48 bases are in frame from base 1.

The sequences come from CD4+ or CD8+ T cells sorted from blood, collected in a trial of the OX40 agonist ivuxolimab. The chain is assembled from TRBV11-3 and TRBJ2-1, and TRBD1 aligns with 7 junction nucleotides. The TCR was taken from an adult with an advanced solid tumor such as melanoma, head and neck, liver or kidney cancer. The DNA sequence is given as TGTGCCAGCAGCATAGAGGGACAGATTAAATACAATGAGCAGTTCTTC. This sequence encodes CASSIEGQIKYNEQFF.